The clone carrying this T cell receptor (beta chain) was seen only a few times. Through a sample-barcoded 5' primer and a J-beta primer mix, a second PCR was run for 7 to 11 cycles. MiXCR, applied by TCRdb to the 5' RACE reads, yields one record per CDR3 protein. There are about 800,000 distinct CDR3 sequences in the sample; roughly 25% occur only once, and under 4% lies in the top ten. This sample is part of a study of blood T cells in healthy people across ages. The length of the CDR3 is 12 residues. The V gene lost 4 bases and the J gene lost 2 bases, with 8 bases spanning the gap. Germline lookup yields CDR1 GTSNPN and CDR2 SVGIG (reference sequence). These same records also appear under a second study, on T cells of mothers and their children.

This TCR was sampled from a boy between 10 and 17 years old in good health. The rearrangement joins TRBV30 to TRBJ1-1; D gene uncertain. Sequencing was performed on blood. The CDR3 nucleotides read TGTGCCTGGAACAGACCCAACACTGAAGCTTTCTTT. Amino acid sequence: CAWNRPNTEAFF.